The next 19 T cell receptor beta chains were all read from a single sample in a study of blood T cell repertoires in COVID-19. Sequencing was performed with immunoSEQ multiplex PCR; in TCRdb, only in-frame clones are kept and a portion is missing. The sample records fewer than 400,000 clones, under 90% being singletons. Sequencing was carried out using peripheral blood. The receptors here all came from a woman in her 30s with COVID-19, enrolled during active disease.

The V and J genes are TRBV6-5 and TRBJ2-2; 7 nucleotides line up with TRBD1. The CDR3 runs 13 residues. Trimming took 2 bases from V and 8 from J; bases not matched to a gene: 2. The germline V gene has CDR1 MNHEY and CDR2 SVGAGI. CDR3 sequence: CASSYDRAGELFF. The CDR3 region has the DNA TGTGCCAGCAGTTACGACAGGGCAGGGGAGCTGTTTTTT.

This clone occurred once. The V gene is TRBV7-9, the J gene TRBJ2-6, with D perhaps matching TRBD2 (5 bases). CDR3 size: 18 residues. V lost 1 base and J 1 base, leaving 14 bases between the germline ends. The germline CDR1 and CDR2 sequences are SEHNR and FQNEAQ (reference sequence). The CDR3 DNA sequence: TGTGCCAGCAGCTTAGAGCCCCGAGGGTATTCTGGGGCCAACGTCCTGACTTTC. Amino acid sequence: CASSLEPRGYSGANVLTF.

The chain links TRBV9 to TRBJ2-1; D might be TRBD2 (6 bases). CDR1 and CDR2 from the germline V gene are SGDLS and YYNGEE. V was trimmed by 3 bases and J by 10 bases, leaving 17 bases between them. The CDR3 totals 14 residues. The CDR3 reads CASSGSPRGGEQFF. For the CDR3, the DNA is TGTGCCAGCAGCGGGTCCCCACGGGGAGGCGAGCAGTTCTTC. Full variable domain (remainder filled in from reference TRBV9 and TRBJ2-1): DSGVTQTPKHLITATGQRVTLRCSPRSGDLSVYWYQQSLDQGLQFLIQYYNGEERAKGNILERFSAQQFPDLHSELNLSSLELGDSALYFCASSGSPRGGEQFFGPGTRLTVL.

The chain has TRBV7-9 and TRBJ2-5; 9 positions match TRBD2. V lost 5 bases and J lost 2; bases outside the gene matches: 6. Per the germline V gene, CDR1 is SEHNR and CDR2 is FQNEAQ (reference sequence). CDR3 length: 15 amino acids. DNA for the CDR3: TGTGCCAGCAGCAACCGACTAGCGGATCAAGAGACCCAGTACTTC. It yields the protein CASSNRLADQETQYF.

This sequence joins TRBV6-5 and TRBJ2-1; TRBD2 agrees at 14 bases. Germline-derived CDR1 and CDR2 are MNHEY and SVGAGI. This CDR3 comprises 15 residues. V lost 7 bases, J lost 6 bases, and 5 bases stayed unmatched. The CDR3 DNA is TGTGCCAGCACTGGACTAGCGGGGGGCATCAATGAGCAGTTCTTC. It encodes CASTGLAGGINEQFF.

The chain employs TRBV6-5 and TRBJ1-6, with a weak D call TRBD1 (6 bases). The CDR3 is 14 residues long. Germline V gives CDR1 MNHEY, CDR2 SVGAGI. V was pared by 8 bases and J by 6 bases, with 14 bases between. CDR3 nucleotides: TGTGCCAGCGATAACAGGGCCTTTAATTCACCCCTCCACTTT. Residues: CASDNRAFNSPLHF.

J is TRBJ1-3 and V is TRBV6-1; D is uncertain. Trimming removed 2 bases at V and 2 bases at J, with 4 bases between. Germline values: CDR1 MNHNS, CDR2 SASEGT. The CDR3 runs to 13 residues. Here the CDR3 DNA reads TGTGCCAGCAGTGAACAGGCTGGAAACACCATATATTTT. This codes for CASSEQAGNTIYF.

The chain is built from TRBV2 and TRBJ1-2; D is unresolved. Trimming removed 9 bases from V and 4 bases from J, with 15 bases in between. The germline V gene has CDR1 SNHLY and CDR2 FYNNEI. This CDR3 has 13 amino acids. The CDR3 nucleotides read TGTGCCAGTGGATCGCCCGGGGTCTATGGCTACACCTTC. Its protein product is CASGSPGVYGYTF.

A note on this clone: The DNA is left out, because the CDR3 cannot be placed on it with certainty; the CDR3 is given as TCRdb lists it. The CDR3 protein is CASSSSDEQYV. The genes are TRBV28 and TRBJ2-7; the D segment call TRBD2 is taken from the table without a DNA check. A total of 11 residues make up the CDR3, ends included. CDR1 is MDHEN, CDR2 SYDVKM, per germline.

V and J are TRBV7-9 and TRBJ1-2; unclear D gene. The CDR3 is made up of 14 amino acids. Trimming removed 1 base from V and 8 bases from J, with 14 bases in between. Germline V lookup: CDR1 SEHNR, CDR2 FQNEAQ (reference sequence). CDR3 loop: CASSLVEGAGGYTF. In DNA, the CDR3 is TGTGCCAGCAGCTTAGTGGAGGGCGCGGGAGGCTACACCTTC. The variable domain in full, completed from reference TRBV7-9 and TRBJ1-2, reads DTGVSQNPRHKITKRGQNVTFRCDPISEHNRLYWYRQTLGQGPEFLTYFQNEAQLEKSRLLSDRFSAERPKGSFSTLEIQRTEQGDSAMYLCASSLVEGAGGYTFGSGTRLTVV.

The chain is built from TRBV18 and TRBJ2-3; TRBD2 aligns across 11 bases. Germline CDR1 KGHSH, CDR2 LQKENI. This CDR3 has 19 amino acids. V lost 3 bases to trimming and J lost 0 bases; unmatched junction nucleotides: 11. CDR3 region: CASSPGLAVSAASTDTQYF. CDR3 sequence (DNA): TGTGCCAGCTCACCGGGACTAGCGGTCTCGGCCGCTAGCACAGATACGCAGTATTTT. Full variable domain (rest looked up from reference TRBV18 and TRBJ2-3): NAGVMQNPRHLVRRRGQEARLRCSPMKGHSHVYWYRQLPEEGLKFMVYLQKENIIDESGMPKERFSAEFPKEGPSILRIQQVVRGDSAAYFCASSPGLAVSAASTDTQYFGPGTRLTVL.

The rearrangement uses TRBV6-1 and TRBJ1-2, with TRBD1 matching 7 bases. Germline assignment: CDR1 MNHNS and CDR2 SASEGT. CDR3 size: 15 residues. V gave up 3 bases and J gave up 5 bases; unmatched junction bases: 9. The CDR3 DNA is TGTGCCAGCAGTGACACCGGGACAGCAAGTTATGGCTACACCTTC. This codes for CASSDTGTASYGYTF.

This clone was found a few times. This sequence joins TRBV1 and TRBJ2-1; the DNA was not compared with TRBD2, the D call given in the table. TRBV1 is deemed a pseudogene. The CDR3 length is 17 residues. Written as DNA, the CDR3 is TGCACCAGCAGCCAGATAGGGACTGCCTGCCCTTACAATGAGCAGTTCTTC. It specifies CTSSQIGTACPYNEQFF.

The rearrangement uses TRBV11-2 and TRBJ2-2; the D is unclear. Per the germline V gene, CDR1 is SGHAT and CDR2 is FQNNGV. The V gene lost 1 base and the J gene lost 5 bases, with 8 bases spanning the gap. This CDR3 comprises 14 residues. The chain's CDR3 is CASSLGVSTGELFF. The CDR3 DNA follows: TGTGCCAGCAGCTTAGGTGTCAGTACCGGGGAGCTGTTTTTT.

The chain combines TRBV6-5 with TRBJ1-5, with D possibly TRBD1 on 6 matching bases. The CDR3 runs 15 residues. Germline-derived CDR1 and CDR2 are MNHEY and SVGAGI. The germline V and J ends were trimmed by 8 bases and 2 bases, with 16 bases remaining between them. For the CDR3, the DNA is TGTGCCAGCTCGCAGTGGGGGCACGGCAATCAGCCCCAGCATTTT. It specifies CASSQWGHGNQPQHF.

The V and J genes are TRBV27 and TRBJ1-2; 8 bases match TRBD1. This CDR3 comprises 13 residues. J lost 6 bases, V lost 3 bases, and 3 bases had no gene match. Germline V CDR1 and CDR2: MNHEY, SMNVEV (reference sequence). CDR3 region: CASSFGQGHGYTF. In DNA form, the CDR3 reads TGTGCCAGCAGTTTTGGACAGGGACATGGCTACACCTTC.

The chain combines TRBV7-8 with TRBJ1-1, with D uncertain. Germline V gene lookup returns CDR1 SGHVS and CDR2 FQNEAQ. The CDR3 has 13 amino acids. The CDR3 sequence is CATRRILNTEAFF. CDR3 in DNA: TGTGCAACCAGGCGCATTTTGAACACTGAAGCTTTCTTT.

This sequence joins TRBV15 and TRBJ1-2, with D unresolved. Trimming took 0 bases from V and 5 from J, leaving 7 bases between them. In germline, CDR1 is LNHNV, CDR2 YYDKDF (reference sequence). CDR3 length: 13 amino acids. CDR3 residues: CATSRDDGYGYTF. The CDR3 coding sequence is TGTGCCACCAGCAGAGATGACGGGTATGGCTACACCTTC.

This rearrangement joins TRBV20-1 to TRBJ1-1; possible D gene TRBD1, 6 bases. The CDR3 is made up of 14 amino acids. Per the germline V gene, CDR1 is DFQATT and CDR2 is SNEGSKA (reference sequence). Trimming stripped 3 bases from V and 6 bases from J, with 17 bases between. CDR3 in DNA: TGCAGTGCTAGTTCGTACAGGGCGGTACCTGAAGCTTTCTTT. As protein: CSASSYRAVPEAFF.